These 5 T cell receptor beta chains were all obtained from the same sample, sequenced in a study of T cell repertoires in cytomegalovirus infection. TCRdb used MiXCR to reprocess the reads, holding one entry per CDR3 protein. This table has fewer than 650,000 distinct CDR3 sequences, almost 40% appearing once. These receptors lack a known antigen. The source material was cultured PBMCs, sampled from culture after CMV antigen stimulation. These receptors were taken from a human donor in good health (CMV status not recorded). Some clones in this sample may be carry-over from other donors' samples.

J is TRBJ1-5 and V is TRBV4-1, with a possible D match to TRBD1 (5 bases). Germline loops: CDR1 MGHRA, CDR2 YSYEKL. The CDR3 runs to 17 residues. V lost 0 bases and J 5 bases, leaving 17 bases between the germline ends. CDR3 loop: CASSQDVEAGSYQPQHF. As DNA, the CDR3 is TGCGCCAGCAGCCAAGATGTGGAGGCAGGGTCTTATCAGCCCCAGCATTTT.

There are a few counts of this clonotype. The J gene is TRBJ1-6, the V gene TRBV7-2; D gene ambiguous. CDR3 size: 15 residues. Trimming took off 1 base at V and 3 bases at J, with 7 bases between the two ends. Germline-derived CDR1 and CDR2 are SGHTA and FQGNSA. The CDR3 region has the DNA TGTGCCAGCAGCTTAGGAGTCTTCTATAATTCACCCCTCCACTTT. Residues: CASSLGVFYNSPLHF.

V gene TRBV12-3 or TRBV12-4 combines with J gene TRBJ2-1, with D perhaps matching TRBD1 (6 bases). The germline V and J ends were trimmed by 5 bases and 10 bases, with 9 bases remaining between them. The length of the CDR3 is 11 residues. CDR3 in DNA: TGTGCCAGCAGTCAGGGGACAGAGCAGTTCTTC. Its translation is CASSQGTEQFF.

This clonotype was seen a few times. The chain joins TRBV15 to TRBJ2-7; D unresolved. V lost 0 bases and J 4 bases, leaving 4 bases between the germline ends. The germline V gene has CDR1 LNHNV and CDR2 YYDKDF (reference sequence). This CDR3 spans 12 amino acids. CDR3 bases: TGTGCCACCAGCAGAGATATGTACGAGCAGTACTTC. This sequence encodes CATSRDMYEQYF.

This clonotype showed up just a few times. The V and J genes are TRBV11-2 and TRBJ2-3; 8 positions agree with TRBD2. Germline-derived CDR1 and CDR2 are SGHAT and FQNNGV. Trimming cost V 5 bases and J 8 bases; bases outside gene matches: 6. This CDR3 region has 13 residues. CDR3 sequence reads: CASSPASGSTQYF. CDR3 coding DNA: TGTGCCAGCAGCCCAGCCAGCGGGAGTACGCAGTATTTT.